A single sample gave rise to the 29 T cell receptor beta chains below, sequenced in a study of regulatory T cells in long-lasting Graves disease. As to time point: newly diagnosed GD, antithyroid drugs for less than 3 months. Generation of the TCR library employed RNA extracted from PBMCs. Libraries of TCR beta came from iRepertoire HTBI primers plus Arm-PCR of CDR3 regions. TCRdb recomputed calls from the multiplex PCR reads with MiXCR, one row per CDR3 protein. The sample contains about 430,000 distinct CDR3 sequences, approximately 15% of which appear only once. These data were also reused for a study on T cells in Graves' hyperthyroidism and ophthalmopathy.

The source was peripheral blood mononuclear cells (PBMCs), collected at new diagnosis, from a patient treated with antithyroid drugs. These receptors originate from a woman between 40 and 50 years old with Graves disease.

The chain couples TRBV2 to TRBJ2-7, with D possibly TRBD2 on 5 matching bases. V gave up 6 bases and J gave up 6 bases, with 12 bases separating them. The CDR3 is 12 amino acids. Per germline, CDR1 SNHLY and CDR2 FYNNEI. CDR3 sequence: CASRVESGEQYF. Written as DNA, the CDR3 is TGTGCCAGCAGAGTGGAGAGCGGCGAGCAGTACTTC.

This clonotype was found a few times. The rearrangement joins TRBV5-4 to TRBJ2-7; possibly TRBD1 for D (5 bases). The CDR3 is made up of 16 amino acids. The ends were cut back, 4 bases at V and 5 bases at J, with 22 bases in the middle. Germline loops: CDR1 SGHNT, CDR2 YYREEE (reference sequence). CDR3 protein: CASSKTLTAEGDEQYF. CDR3 DNA sequence: TGTGCCAGCAGCAAAACTCTGACGGCCGAAGGGGACGAGCAGTACTTC.

This clonotype was detected ten times or more. The gene calls are TRBV7-2 and TRBJ2-1; D is uncertain. Trimming removed 4 bases from V and 0 bases from J, with 13 bases in between. This CDR3 spans 16 amino acids. The germline V gene encodes CDR1 SGHTA and CDR2 FQGNSA. The CDR3 region is CASSSNTRSSYNEQFF. As DNA, the CDR3 is TGTGCCAGCAGCTCCAACACTCGGAGCTCCTACAATGAGCAGTTCTTC.

The chain links TRBV4-1 to TRBJ2-3, with TRBD2 matching over 11 bases. The junction had 8 bases not matched to a gene; V was cut back by 1 base and J by 2 bases. Germline CDR1 is MGHRA and CDR2 is YSYEKL. This CDR3 comprises 18 residues. Written as DNA, the CDR3 is TGCGCCAGCAGCCAAGGTACCCGACTAGCGGGACCCACAGATACGCAGTATTTT. This translates into CASSQGTRLAGPTDTQYF.

This clonotype was seen only a few times. One junction end does not reproduce the germline sequence, and a read error may be involved. The chain is built from TRBV7-7 and TRBJ2-3; 10 nucleotides line up with TRBD1. In germline, CDR1 is SSHAT, CDR2 FNYEAQ (reference sequence). The CDR3 is made up of 16 amino acids. The CDR3 sequence: CASSSGGTGVGDTQYF. The CDR3 coding sequence is TGTGCTAGCAGCTCGGGGGGGACAGGGGTCGGAGATACGCAGTATTTT. Full variable domain (rest looked up from reference TRBV7-7 and TRBJ2-3): GAGVSQSPRYKVTKRGQDVTLRCDPISSHATLYWYQQALGQGPEFLTYFNYEAQPDKSGLPSDRFSAERPEGSISTLTIQRTEQRDSAMYRCASSSGGTGVGDTQYFGPGTRLTVL.

This rearrangement joins TRBV14 to TRBJ1-1; D gene uncertain. This CDR3 spans 16 amino acids. V lost 2 bases to trimming and J lost 0 bases, with 13 bases between them. Germline CDR1 SGHDN, CDR2 FVKESK. For the CDR3, the DNA is TGTGCCAGCAGCCAATTGGCTTGGGCAATGAACACTGAAGCTTTCTTT. Translating gives CASSQLAWAMNTEAFF.

The CDR3 spells CASSPSGLNTEAFF. The CDR3 DNA is TGTGCCAGCAGCCCATCGGGCCTGAACACTGAAGCTTTCTTT. This chain connects TRBV3-1 to TRBJ1-1; no firm D call. This CDR3 is 14 amino acids long. Trimming took off 4 bases at V and 0 bases at J, with 9 bases between the two ends. CDR1 is LGHDT and CDR2 is YNNKEL in the germline V gene (reference sequence).

The chain uses TRBV20-1 and TRBJ1-1; unclear D gene. The germline V and J ends were trimmed by 3 bases and 5 bases, with 13 bases remaining between them. This CDR3 has 13 residues. The germline V gene encodes CDR1 DFQATT and CDR2 SNEGSKA (reference sequence). In nucleotides, the CDR3 is TGCAGTGCTAGGTCTCCTATAGGGACTGAAGCTTTCTTT. This sequence encodes CSARSPIGTEAFF.

This clonotype was counted at least ten times. The gene calls are TRBV11-3 and TRBJ2-2, with TRBD2 matching over 8 bases. Germline V gene lookup returns CDR1 SGHNT and CDR2 YENEEA. There are 16 residues in the CDR3. After removal of 1 base from V and 4 bases from J, the junction contained 5 bases not matched to a gene. CDR3 sequence: CASSLGSGKGTGELFF. The CDR3, as DNA: TGTGCCAGCAGCTTAGGTAGCGGGAAAGGCACCGGGGAGCTGTTTTTT.

In its sample, this clonotype was seen many times. The chain joins TRBV2 to TRBJ2-7; possible D gene TRBD1, 5 bases. CDR3 size: 14 residues. Between the trimmed V and J ends, which lost 6 bases and 0 bases, there was a span of 12 bases. Looked up from germline, CDR1 is SNHLY and CDR2 is FYNNEI. CDR3 protein: CASSQEQVSYEQYF. The CDR3 coding sequence is TGTGCCAGCAGCCAAGAACAGGTCTCCTACGAGCAGTACTTC.

This clonotype appeared many times. V gene TRBV12-3 or TRBV12-4 combines with J gene TRBJ2-3; 8 bases match TRBD1. V shed 5 bases, J shed 2 bases, and the junction held 6 bases outside the gene matches. This CDR3 region has 15 residues. The CDR3 loop is CASSLTGAHTDTQYF. CDR3 sequence (DNA): TGTGCCAGCAGTCTGACAGGGGCTCACACAGATACGCAGTATTTT.

This clonotype was recorded at least ten times. The chain joins TRBV7-2 to TRBJ2-7; 8 bases align to TRBD1. This CDR3 comprises 14 residues. After removal of 3 bases from V and 0 bases from J, the junction contained 1 base not matched to a gene. The germline V gene has CDR1 SGHTA and CDR2 FQGNSA. The CDR3 spells CASSLGQDSYEQYF. In DNA, the CDR3 is TGTGCCAGCAGCTTGGGACAGGACTCCTACGAGCAGTACTTC.

At least ten counts were recorded for this clonotype. CDR3 sequence: CASSSSRADLTGELFF. CDR3 coding DNA: TGTGCCAGCAGCTCCTCCCGGGCCGACCTGACCGGGGAGCTGTTTTTT. The V and J genes are TRBV7-2 and TRBJ2-2; D not resolved. Trimming shortened V by 4 bases and J by 5 bases, and 17 bases separated the two germline ends. The germline V gene has CDR1 SGHTA and CDR2 FQGNSA. This CDR3 comprises 16 residues.

This clonotype has just a few counts. CDR3: CASSVASGRNDEQFF. Written as DNA, the CDR3 is TGTGCCAGCAGCGTAGCTAGCGGGAGGAACGATGAGCAGTTCTTC. V gene TRBV9 combines with J gene TRBJ2-1, with TRBD2 identical over 11 bases. V shed 0 bases and J 8 bases; nucleotides not matched to a gene: 4. This CDR3 comprises 15 residues. From germline, CDR1 is SGDLS and CDR2 YYNGEE.

The rearrangement uses TRBV19 and TRBJ2-2, with D unresolved. V was pared by 3 bases and J by 4 bases, with 9 bases between. This CDR3 has 14 amino acids. Germline V CDR1 and CDR2: LNHDA, SQIVND (reference sequence). In DNA form, the CDR3 reads TGTGCCAGTAGTATTCAGTCCCGCACCGGGGAGCTGTTTTTT. This encodes CASSIQSRTGELFF. Combining the CDR3 with reference TRBV19 and TRBJ2-2 gives the whole variable domain DGGITQSPKYLFRKEGQNVTLSCEQNLNHDAMYWYRQDPGQGLRLIYYSQIVNDFQKGDIAEGYSVSREKKESFPLTVTSAQKNPTAFYLCASSIQSRTGELFFGEGSRLTVL.

This clonotype was detected many times. The rearrangement links TRBV12-3 or TRBV12-4 to TRBJ2-1, with 8 bases fitting TRBD1. This CDR3 contains 16 residues. J was trimmed by 0 bases and V by 5 bases; bases with no gene match: 6. The CDR3 DNA is TGTGCCAGCAGTCCTATTCAGGGGGCCTCCTACAATGAGCAGTTCTTC. Amino acids: CASSPIQGASYNEQFF.

The sample holds many counts of this clonotype. CDR3 sequence (DNA): TGTGCCAGCAGGGTAGCGGGAGGTGGCTACGAGCAGTACTTC. Encoded protein: CASRVAGGGYEQYF. The chain carries TRBV12-3 or TRBV12-4 and TRBJ2-7; 10 bases are a match to TRBD2. The CDR3 is 14 amino acids. With V trimmed by 6 bases and J by 3 bases, 5 bases remained unmatched.

The chain recombines TRBV4-2 with TRBJ1-2, with 9 bases lining up with TRBD1. Looked up from germline, CDR1 is LGHNA and CDR2 is YNFKEQ. The CDR3 length is 16 residues. Trimming at V came to 2 bases and at J to 4 bases, leaving 8 bases not matched to a gene. Written as DNA, the CDR3 is TGTGCCAGCAGCCAACTAGGACAGGGGACTATCTATGGCTACACCTTC. It codes for CASSQLGQGTIYGYTF.

This clonotype was counted at least ten times. This chain's CDR3 is CASSTPGPAFGEQYF. The CDR3 coding sequence is TGTGCCAGCAGTACACCGGGCCCCGCTTTTGGCGAGCAGTACTTC. The chain combines TRBV28 with TRBJ2-7; D is unclear. Germline lookup yields CDR1 MDHEN and CDR2 SYDVKM. Trimming pared 5 bases from V and 6 bases from J, leaving 20 bases between. The length of the CDR3 is 15 residues.

The sample holds a few counts of this clonotype. The CDR3 region is CASSVDRAGANVLTF. The CDR3 bases are TGTGCCAGCAGTGTGGACAGGGCTGGGGCCAACGTCCTGACTTTC. This chain links TRBV28 with TRBJ2-6; TRBD1 agrees at 8 bases. The germline gives CDR1 MDHEN, CDR2 SYDVKM. The CDR3 spans 15 residues. J was trimmed by 2 bases and V by 5 bases; bases with no gene match: 2.

The V gene is TRBV29-1, the J gene TRBJ2-1, with a possible D match to TRBD2 (6 bases). Germline V gene data show CDR1 as SQVTM and CDR2 as ANQGSEA. V lost 3 bases and J lost 2, with 17 bases in between. The CDR3 contains 16 residues. CDR3 sequence reads: CSVEPGTSTTYNEQFF. The CDR3 DNA sequence: TGCAGCGTTGAGCCCGGGACTTCCACTACCTACAATGAGCAGTTCTTC.

In its sample, this clonotype was seen many times. The CDR3 protein is CASRRPTETDTQYF. The CDR3 bases are TGTGCCAGCAGGCGACCCACCGAGACAGATACGCAGTATTTT. J is TRBJ2-3 and V is TRBV2, with D uncertain. The CDR3 totals 14 residues. CDR1 is SNHLY and CDR2 is FYNNEI in the germline V gene. The V end lost 6 bases, the J end lost 3 bases, and 13 bases lay between the germline ends.

The chain couples TRBV28 to TRBJ2-6; a weak D match, TRBD1 (6 bases). In germline, CDR1 is MDHEN, CDR2 SYDVKM. The CDR3 is 15 residues long. The V and J ends lost 8 bases and 2 bases respectively, with 13 bases between them. The CDR3 spells CASSSGAAGANVLTF. CDR3 coding DNA: TGTGCCAGCTCTTCAGGGGCGGCTGGGGCCAACGTCCTGACTTTC.

This clonotype was observed at least ten times. The CDR3 is CASSHGTPGVGQYF. The CDR3, as DNA: TGTGCCAGCAGCCATGGCACTCCAGGAGTGGGGCAGTACTTC. V gene TRBV3-1 combines with J gene TRBJ2-7, with D unresolved. Trimming shortened V by 3 bases and J by 9 bases, and 18 bases separated the two germline ends. Germline V CDR1 and CDR2: LGHDT, YNNKEL (reference sequence). The CDR3 contains 14 residues.

This clonotype appeared many times. The chain uses TRBV5-4 and TRBJ1-6, with D possibly TRBD1 on 6 matching bases. The CDR3 is 14 residues long. The ends were cut back, 2 bases at V and 13 bases at J, with 16 bases in the middle. The germline CDR1 and CDR2 sequences are SGHNT and YYREEE (reference sequence). CDR3 protein: CASSFAGHQSPLHF. The DNA for the CDR3 is TGTGCCAGCAGCTTCGCGGGACATCAGTCTCCCCTCCACTTT.

This clonotype has ten or more counts. The chain couples TRBV6-5 to TRBJ2-5; D possibly matches TRBD1 or TRBD2 (5 bases each). CDR3 length equals 16 residues. V was pared by 2 bases and J by 1 base, with 14 bases between. Germline values: CDR1 MNHEY, CDR2 SVGAGI. In DNA, the CDR3 is TGTGCCAGCAGTTACCCTTTTGGGGGATCCCAAGAGACCCAGTACTTC. As protein: CASSYPFGGSQETQYF.

This chain joins TRBV30 and TRBJ1-5; tentatively, D is TRBD1 (5 bases). V was clipped by 4 bases and J by 6 bases, with 10 bases between them. In germline, CDR1 is GTSNPN, CDR2 SVGIG (reference sequence). This CDR3 is 12 amino acids long. As DNA, the CDR3 is TGTGCCTGGAATCAGGGCGGTCAGCCCCAGCATTTT. Translating gives CAWNQGGQPQHF.

This clonotype was counted only a few times. The chain combines TRBV7-6 with TRBJ2-1; 15 positions agree with TRBD2. The CDR3 runs to 17 residues. From germline, CDR1 is SGHVS and CDR2 FNYEAQ. Trimming cost V 2 bases and J 4 bases; bases outside gene matches: 3. The CDR3 DNA is TGTGCCAGCAGCTTATTAGGACTAGCGGGAGGGTACAATGAGCAGTTCTTC. Protein sequence: CASSLLGLAGGYNEQFF.

This clonotype was counted at least ten times. The chain carries TRBV6-2 or TRBV6-3 and TRBJ2-3; 8 bases agree with TRBD2. Germline V gene sequence: CDR1 MNHEY, CDR2 SVGEGT. The length of the CDR3 is 16 residues. V lost 5 bases and J lost 0; bases outside the gene matches: 7. CDR3 sequence (DNA): TGTGCCAGCAGTGTCTCACTAGCGGCAAGCACAGATACGCAGTATTTT. This encodes CASSVSLAASTDTQYF.